This TCR beta chain originates from a study of CD8 T cells in Susac syndrome. Random hexamers served to reverse transcribe roughly 0.45 to 1 ug RNA. Amplification of TCR beta CDR3 across 54 Vbeta and 13 Jbeta was performed with immunoSEQ multiplex PCR. TCRdb independently ran MiXCR on the immunoSEQ multiplex PCR reads; one entry per CDR3 protein. The repertoire holds about 160,000 distinct CDR3 sequences, around 92% seen once, with around 0.075% in the top ten. Sequencing of TCR beta was performed on blood CD8+ and CD4+ T cells. Controls were drawn from healthy donors and were matched for age and sex. TEMRA cells were enriched by FACS, while CD8+ and CD4+ T cells were obtained through a negative isolation that was performed magnetically. Trimming left V 8 bases short and J 8 bases short, with 21 bases between. The germline V gene has CDR1 SQVTM and CDR2 ANQGSEA. The CDR3 runs to 14 residues.

The material sequenced was CD4+ T cells from PBMCs. The chain has TRBV29-1 and TRBJ1-4; weak D call: TRBD1 (5 bases). This sequence was found in a human donor in good health. CDR3 amino acids: CSPWRQGVNEKLFF. CDR3 sequence (DNA): TGCAGCCCTTGGCGGCAGGGTGTAAACGAAAAACTGTTTTTT.